The 30 T cell receptor beta chains presented below share a single source sample, sequenced in a study of identifying expanded T cells in peripheral blood. Profiled with immunoSEQ multiplex PCR; TCRdb holds only in-frame clones, not every one. This table has roughly 120,000 clones, 88% appearing once. Sample: blood. Receptors originate from a person between 18 and 69 years old in good health.

J is TRBJ2-1 and V is TRBV28; 7 positions agree with TRBD1. CDR1 is MDHEN and CDR2 is SYDVKM in the germline V gene. The V segment lost 6 bases and the J segment 2 bases; nucleotides outside the gene matches: 7. This CDR3 region has 15 residues. CDR3 nucleotide sequence: TGTGCCAGCAGCCCGGGACAGTTCACCTACAATGAGCAGTTCTTC. Translating gives CASSPGQFTYNEQFF.

The chain combines TRBV11-2 with TRBJ1-1, with D perhaps matching TRBD1 (6 bases). The germline CDR1 and CDR2 sequences are SGHAT and FQNNGV. Trimming took off 4 bases at V and 9 bases at J, with 18 bases between the two ends. The CDR3 totals 14 residues. CDR3 region: CASSWGAGYVQAFF. DNA for the CDR3: TGTGCCAGCAGCTGGGGGGCAGGGTACGTCCAAGCTTTCTTT. The whole variable domain, filled in from reference TRBV11-2 and TRBJ1-1, reads EAGVAQSPRYKIIEKRQSVAFWCNPISGHATLYWYQQILGQGPKLLIQFQNNGVVDDSQLPKDRFSAERLKGVDSTLKIQPAKLEDSAVYLCASSWGAGYVQAFFGQGTRLTVV.

This clone was observed a single time. The chain is built from TRBV27 and TRBJ2-1; tentatively, D is TRBD2 (6 bases). There are 16 residues in the CDR3. V lost 0 bases, J lost 6 bases, and 15 bases lay in between. Looked up from germline, CDR1 is MNHEY and CDR2 is SMNVEV (reference sequence). CDR3 protein: CASSLSHSGDFNEQFF. The CDR3 nucleotides are TGTGCCAGCAGTTTATCCCACTCGGGGGATTTCAATGAGCAGTTCTTC.

This clone was counted between two and nine times. The V and J genes are TRBV28 and TRBJ2-3; possibly TRBD1 for D (6 bases). CDR1 is MDHEN and CDR2 is SYDVKM in the germline V gene. V gave up 5 bases and J gave up 4 bases, with 25 bases separating them. CDR3 length: 18 amino acids. The CDR3 loop is CASSPLLGTSGGSDTQYF. In DNA form, the CDR3 reads TGTGCCAGCAGTCCCCTCCTCGGGACATCAGGAGGCTCAGATACGCAGTATTTT. Based on the CDR3 plus reference TRBV28 and TRBJ2-3, the full variable domain is DVKVTQSSRYLVKRTGEKVFLECVQDMDHENMFWYRQDPGLGLRLIYFSYDVKMKEKGDIPEGYSVSREKKERFSLILESASTNQTSMYLCASSPLLGTSGGSDTQYFGPGTRLTVL.

V gene TRBV2 combines with J gene TRBJ1-2; tentative D call: TRBD1 (5 bases). With 2 bases removed from V and 6 bases from J, the gap between germline ends came to 13 bases. CDR1 is SNHLY and CDR2 is FYNNEI in the germline V gene. The CDR3 length is 14 residues. CDR3 sequence (DNA): TGTGCCAGCAGTGAATATCGGGGGGTAGATGGCTACACCTTC. It codes for CASSEYRGVDGYTF.

CDR3 in DNA: TGTGCTAGTGGGCCAGGTGTGGAGCAAGAGACCCAGTACTTC. Amino acid sequence: CASGPGVEQETQYF. This chain connects TRBV12-5 to TRBJ2-5, with no clear D. This CDR3 comprises 14 residues. Per the germline V gene, CDR1 is LGHNT and CDR2 is FRNRAP. V dropped 6 bases and J dropped 2 bases, with 13 bases sitting between them.

The V and J genes are TRBV2 and TRBJ2-7; 9 bases line up with TRBD1. The trim removed 4 bases at V and 6 bases at J, leaving 7 bases unmatched. CDR3 length equals 14 residues. Germline lookup yields CDR1 SNHLY and CDR2 FYNNEI. CDR3 DNA sequence: TGTGCCAGCAGTGTGACACAGGGGGCGCGCGAGCAGTACTTC. Translated: CASSVTQGAREQYF.

The rearrangement uses TRBV2 and TRBJ2-7, with 9 bases lining up with TRBD1. Germline V gives CDR1 SNHLY, CDR2 FYNNEI. The CDR3 has 14 residues. J gave up 3 bases and V 7 bases, and 7 bases lay outside the gene matches. In nucleotides, the CDR3 is TGTGCCAGCACCGAACCGGGACAGGGCTACGAGCAGTACTTC. This sequence encodes CASTEPGQGYEQYF.

The V call is TRBV2, the J call TRBJ1-4; D ambiguous. The CDR3 is 15 amino acids. Trimming took 8 bases from V and 8 from J, leaving 21 bases between them. The germline V gene encodes CDR1 SNHLY and CDR2 FYNNEI. CDR3 protein: CASDDRSLLEEKLFF. The CDR3 nucleotides are TGTGCCAGCGACGACCGAAGTCTCCTGGAGGAAAAACTGTTTTTT.

The V and J genes are TRBV30 and TRBJ1-1, with D perhaps TRBD1 (6 bases). V shed 3 bases and J shed 2 bases, with 16 bases lying between them. This CDR3 has 15 residues. Germline-derived CDR1 and CDR2 are GTSNPN and SVGIG (reference sequence). The CDR3 here is CAWRRGTGGNTEAFF. The CDR3 DNA follows: TGTGCCTGGAGGAGGGGTACGGGGGGCAACACTGAAGCTTTCTTT.

The chain employs TRBV27 and TRBJ2-1; 7 bases match TRBD2. J was trimmed by 3 bases and V by 7 bases; bases with no gene match: 3. The CDR3 has 13 residues. Germline V CDR1 and CDR2: MNHEY, SMNVEV (reference sequence). The CDR3 DNA follows: TGTGCCAGCACCGGGGGGATCTACAATGAGCAGTTCTTC. It encodes CASTGGIYNEQFF.

This clone was picked up one time. The rearrangement uses TRBV6-5 and TRBJ2-7; perhaps TRBD1 as D (5 bases). With 0 bases removed from V and 2 bases from J, the gap between germline ends came to 11 bases. The germline CDR1 and CDR2 sequences are MNHEY and SVGAGI. This CDR3 region has 15 residues. CDR3 DNA: TGTGCCAGCAGTTACTCGATGACAGATACCTACGAGCAGTACTTC. It yields the protein CASSYSMTDTYEQYF.

The chain employs TRBV29-1 and TRBJ2-2; D is unclear. Germline-derived CDR1 and CDR2 are SQVTM and ANQGSEA. V was cut by 5 bases and J by 2 bases, with 12 bases left in between. This CDR3 comprises 14 residues. CDR3 in amino acids: CSVYGQSNTGELFF. The CDR3 coding sequence is TGCAGCGTTTACGGTCAGAGTAACACCGGGGAGCTGTTTTTT.

The genes are TRBV9 and TRBJ2-5; D perhaps matches TRBD2 (5 bases). The ends were cut back, 4 bases at V and 1 base at J, with 14 bases in the middle. Germline V gene data show CDR1 as SGDLS and CDR2 as YYNGEE. The CDR3 sequence is 15 residues long. The DNA for the CDR3 is TGTGCCAGCAGCTCATCAACTAGGTTCCAAGAGACCCAGTACTTC. Encoded protein: CASSSSTRFQETQYF.

The chain is built from TRBV11-3 and TRBJ2-5; the D is unclear. Germline loops: CDR1 SGHNT, CDR2 YENEEA. V was shortened by 3 bases and J by 7 bases, with 12 bases between the two germline ends. The CDR3 is 13 amino acids. The CDR3 region has the DNA TGTGCCAGCAGCTTGGGCACGGCTGGGACCCAGTACTTC. Protein sequence: CASSLGTAGTQYF.

The sample holds a few counts of this clone. The chain is built from TRBV19 and TRBJ2-7; D is undetermined. Per the germline V gene, CDR1 is LNHDA and CDR2 is SQIVND (reference sequence). V was clipped by 3 bases and J by 4 bases, with 7 bases between them. The CDR3 sequence is 12 residues long. The chain's CDR3 is CASSIGSYEQYF. In DNA, the CDR3 is TGTGCCAGTAGTATTGGCTCGTACGAGCAGTACTTC.

The chain links TRBV5-4 to TRBJ1-2; D is ambiguous. The CDR3 length is 14 residues. Germline-derived CDR1 and CDR2 are SGHNT and YYREEE (reference sequence). Trimming shortened V by 2 bases and J by 0 bases, and 8 bases separated the two germline ends. Here the CDR3 reads CASSLEPTNYGYTF. CDR3 bases: TGTGCCAGCAGCTTAGAACCCACTAACTATGGCTACACCTTC.

CDR3 amino acids: CSVTSTDTQYF. The CDR3 nucleotides read TGCAGCGTTACTAGCACAGATACGCAGTATTTT. J is TRBJ2-3 and V is TRBV29-1; no definite D call. Germline-derived CDR1 and CDR2 are SQVTM and ANQGSEA. This CDR3 is 11 amino acids long. V was shortened by 5 bases and J by 0 bases, with 3 bases between the two germline ends.

V usage is TRBV5-6 and J usage is TRBJ1-2, with TRBD1 as a possible D gene (5 bases). Germline V gives CDR1 SGHDT, CDR2 YYEEEE. CDR3 length: 17 residues. V lost 0 bases to trimming and J lost 4 bases, with 19 bases between them. The CDR3 sequence is CASSLDRQGISGYGYTF. The CDR3 region has the DNA TGTGCCAGCAGCTTGGATCGGCAGGGAATCAGCGGCTATGGCTACACCTTC. Full variable domain (remainder filled in from reference TRBV5-6 and TRBJ1-2): DAGVTQSPTHLIKTRGQQVTLRCSPKSGHDTVSWYQQALGQGPQFIFQYYEEEERQRGNFPDRFSGHQFPNYSSELNVNALLLGDSALYLCASSLDRQGISGYGYTFGSGTRLTVV.

V gene TRBV29-1 combines with J gene TRBJ2-5, with D possibly being TRBD2 (6 bases). Trimming stripped 1 base from V and 1 base from J, with 13 bases between. This CDR3 contains 15 residues. CDR1 and CDR2 (germline): SQVTM, ANQGSEA. In DNA, the CDR3 is TGCAGCGTTGAAGGGGACCGGGACTTCCAAGAGACCCAGTACTTC. It yields the protein CSVEGDRDFQETQYF.

This clone was seen many times. The rearrangement links TRBV30 to TRBJ1-2; 9 bases map to TRBD1. Trimming cost V 0 bases and J 12 bases; bases outside gene matches: 11. Germline V gene data show CDR1 as GTSNPN and CDR2 as SVGIG (reference sequence). The CDR3 is 14 residues long. Here the CDR3 reads CAWSVKGLGTGNTF. The CDR3 coding sequence is TGTGCCTGGAGTGTAAAAGGACTCGGGACAGGGAACACCTTC.

The rearrangement uses TRBV4-1 and TRBJ2-5; TRBD2 agrees at 12 bases. Trimming took 2 bases from V and 4 from J; bases not matched to a gene: 8. This CDR3 region has 17 residues. Germline V gene data show CDR1 as MGHRA and CDR2 as YSYEKL. Written as DNA, the CDR3 is TGCGCCAGCAGCCAATACCCTAGCGGGAGGGCCGGAGAGACCCAGTACTTC. Protein sequence: CASSQYPSGRAGETQYF.

The V call is TRBV5-1, the J call TRBJ2-3; D might be TRBD2 (6 bases). Trimming cost V 3 bases and J 4 bases, with 15 bases left between them. Germline loops: CDR1 SGHRS, CDR2 YFSETQ. CDR3 length equals 15 residues. CDR3 sequence: CASSSTSPSSDTQYF. CDR3 nucleotides: TGCGCCAGCAGCTCGACTAGTCCCTCGTCAGATACGCAGTATTTT. Drawing the rest from reference TRBV5-1 and TRBJ2-3, the complete variable domain is KAGVTQTPRYLIKTRGQQVTLSCSPISGHRSVSWYQQTPGQGLQFLFEYFSETQRNKGNFPGRFSGRQFSNSRSEMNVSTLELGDSALYLCASSSTSPSSDTQYFGPGTRLTVL.

The chain has TRBV5-6 and TRBJ2-7, with D possibly matching TRBD2 (7 bases). Deletions cut 3 bases from V and 1 base from J, with 17 bases between. Germline CDR1 SGHDT, CDR2 YYEEEE. This CDR3 contains 16 residues. The chain's CDR3 is CASSYIGLGGSYEQYF. CDR3 in DNA: TGTGCCAGCAGCTACATAGGACTAGGGGGATCCTACGAGCAGTACTTC.

J is TRBJ1-1 and V is TRBV7-3, with 8 bases fitting TRBD1. Per germline, CDR1 SGHTA and CDR2 FQGTGA. This CDR3 is built from 14 residues. The V and J ends lost 4 bases and 3 bases, in that order; junction bases with no gene match: 4. The CDR3 loop reads CASSSGTGYTEAFF. The DNA of the CDR3 is TGTGCCAGCAGCTCAGGGACAGGTTACACTGAAGCTTTCTTT. Supplemented by reference TRBV7-3 and TRBJ1-1, the full variable domain reads GAGVSQTPSNKVTEKGKYVELRCDPISGHTALYWYRQSLGQGPEFLIYFQGTGAADDSGLPNDRFFAVRPEGSVSTLKIQRTERGDSAVYLCASSSGTGYTEAFFGQGTRLTVV.

V and J are TRBV7-3 and TRBJ1-5; D gene unclear. The CDR3 has 12 amino acids. The V end lost 1 base, the J end lost 6 bases, and 4 bases lay between the germline ends. Germline V gene data show CDR1 as SGHTA and CDR2 as FQGTGA. This chain's CDR3 is CASSLIGQPQHF. The CDR3 nucleotides read TGTGCCAGCAGCTTAATAGGTCAGCCCCAGCATTTT.

The V gene is TRBV29-1, the J gene TRBJ2-5; TRBD2 might be the D (6 bases). Trimming removed 7 bases at V and 5 bases at J, with 20 bases between. The length of the CDR3 is 14 residues. CDR1 and CDR2 from the germline V gene are SQVTM and ANQGSEA. DNA for the CDR3: TGCAGCGCCCACCTAGCGTCGAGAGCGGAGACCCAGTACTTC. Protein: CSAHLASRAETQYF.

The J gene is TRBJ2-3, the V gene TRBV19; possibly TRBD2 for D (5 bases). Germline-derived CDR1 and CDR2 are LNHDA and SQIVND (reference sequence). The V end was cut by 5 bases, the J end by 3 bases, with 12 bases between. CDR3 length equals 14 residues. Written as DNA, the CDR3 is TGTGCCAGTAGTCCGCGGCCGGGGACAGATACGCAGTATTTT. Translation gives CASSPRPGTDTQYF.

The J gene is TRBJ1-2, the V gene TRBV6-1; 10 nucleotides agree with TRBD1. Trimming at V came to 5 bases and at J to 8 bases, leaving 8 bases not matched to a gene. The germline CDR1 and CDR2 sequences are MNHNS and SASEGT. The CDR3 is 14 amino acids. The CDR3 here is CASSRDRGLGGYTF. The CDR3 DNA is TGTGCCAGCAGTCGGGACAGGGGCTTAGGGGGCTACACCTTC.

The V call is TRBV18, the J call TRBJ2-2, with TRBD1 as a possible D gene (6 bases). Germline CDR1 KGHSH, CDR2 LQKENI. The CDR3 loop spans 15 amino acids. V was clipped by 2 bases and J by 6 bases, with 13 bases between them. CDR3 DNA sequence: TGTGCCAGCTCACCAACTACAGGGATCCCCGGGGAGCTGTTTTTT. Translated: CASSPTTGIPGELFF.